The source of this TCR beta chain is a study of T cell responses to AZD1222 COVID-19 vaccine. As regards this clone: Its antigen is currently unknown.

Profiling relied on immunoSEQ multiplex PCR, and the TCRdb table lists in-frame clones only, not all of them. Found here are around 130,000 clones, approximately 90% of them singletons; the top ten hold around 3.1%. Germline V lookup: CDR1 MDHEN, CDR2 SYDVKM. The CDR3 loop spans 16 amino acids. Trimming took 3 bases from V and 5 from J, leaving 19 bases between them. Timing groups of about 4 and about 12 weeks for second doses were pooled. Study outcomes and limitations: Repertoires were obtained only post-peak T cell response. At 160-218 and 743-854, vaccine-associated CD4 TCRs were dominant, and they spanned spike.

The rearrangement uses TRBV28 and TRBJ2-5; D is perhaps TRBD1 (6 bases). The specimen was peripheral blood, collected 28 days after the second AZD1222 dose. The origin of this receptor is an adult who received the AZD1222 COVID-19 vaccine. DNA of the CDR3: TGTGCCAGCAGTTTGGCGACAGGAGTAATTGGCGAGACCCAGTACTTC. It is translated as CASSLATGVIGETQYF.